Following are 27 T cell receptor beta chains from one sample sequenced in a study of blood T cells in healthy people across ages (dated by TCRdb to the mid-2010s). The library was produced with 5' RACE. TCRdb lists the instrument as Illumina HiSeq 2500. A second PCR of about 6 to 11 cycles was run with a J-beta primer mix and a sample-barcoded 5' primer. Using fastp trimming at Q25 and MiXCR clonotype assembly, TCRdb reanalyzed the public sequencing data and kept in-frame beta chains. Rows merge per CDR3 protein into single entries with the most common DNA and genes. The sample table shows roughly 2 million distinct CDR3 sequences, and roughly 50% are seen once. The ten biggest clones cover 2% to 2.5% of the sample. The sequenced sample consisted of blood. The source of these receptors is a woman aged 40 to 50 in good health.

The V gene is TRBV25-1, the J gene TRBJ1-6; D gene uncertain. V lost 2 bases, J lost 8 bases, and 7 bases lay in between. CDR3 length equals 13 residues. CDR1 and CDR2 from the germline V gene are MGHDK and SYGVNS. The CDR3 sequence: CASSERVYSPLHF. Written as DNA, the CDR3 is TGTGCCAGCAGTGAAAGAGTCTATTCACCCCTCCACTTT.

The chain joins TRBV25-1 to TRBJ2-1; 8 bases line up with TRBD2. Germline V gene data show CDR1 as MGHDK and CDR2 as SYGVNS. J was trimmed by 8 bases and V by 0 bases; bases with no gene match: 9. The CDR3 runs 16 residues. The CDR3 loop reads CASSEYSRGTSDEQFF. The CDR3 DNA is TGTGCCAGCAGTGAATATAGCCGGGGGACTAGTGATGAGCAGTTCTTC.

The V call is TRBV7-2, the J call TRBJ1-2; the match to TRBD1 covers 7 bases. CDR3 size: 16 residues. V lost 0 bases and J lost 4; bases outside the gene matches: 8. The V gene's germline CDR1 is SGHTA and CDR2 FQGNSA. CDR3 sequence (DNA): TGTGCCAGCAGCTTAGCATTCGGCAGGGGGGTCTATGGCTACACCTTC. It codes for CASSLAFGRGVYGYTF.

This clonotype was detected a few times. J is TRBJ1-1 and V is TRBV25-1, with D perhaps matching TRBD1 (6 bases). V dropped 6 bases and J dropped 2 bases, with 16 bases sitting between them. The CDR3 runs 15 residues. CDR1 is MGHDK, CDR2 SYGVNS, per germline. CDR3 DNA sequence: TGTGCCAGCAGACAAGAGACGGGGGCTAACACTGAAGCTTTCTTT. This codes for CASRQETGANTEAFF. Full variable domain (remainder filled in from reference TRBV25-1 and TRBJ1-1): EADIYQTPRYLVIGTGKKITLECSQTMGHDKMYWYQQDPGMELHLIHYSYGVNSTEKGDLSSESTVSRIRTEHFPLTLESARPSHTSQYLCASRQETGANTEAFFGQGTRLTVV.

The chain is built from TRBV28 and TRBJ2-1; 9 nucleotides agree with TRBD2. The CDR3 is 16 residues long. J lost 0 bases, V lost 6 bases, and 6 bases had no gene match. Germline loops: CDR1 MDHEN, CDR2 SYDVKM. The CDR3 protein is CASRAAGGLSYNEQFF. The CDR3 bases are TGTGCCAGCAGGGCAGCGGGGGGCCTCTCCTACAATGAGCAGTTCTTC.

The chain links TRBV3-1 to TRBJ2-1; D may be TRBD2 (6 bases). This CDR3 is 16 amino acids long. V lost 4 bases, J lost 2 bases, and 15 bases lay in between. Germline CDR1 is LGHDT and CDR2 is YNNKEL (reference sequence). The CDR3 is CASSPFPLAPYNEQFF. Here the CDR3 DNA reads TGTGCCAGCAGCCCTTTCCCACTAGCCCCCTACAATGAGCAGTTCTTC.

This sequence joins TRBV12-3 or TRBV12-4 and TRBJ2-4; D not certain. The J call may be in error: the DNA end matches TRBJ2-5 better. The CDR3 contains 14 residues. CDR3 protein: CASSFASRQETQYF. The CDR3 region has the DNA TGTGCCAGCAGTTTTGCGTCGAGACAAGAGACCCAGTACTTC.

The J gene is TRBJ2-3, the V gene TRBV29-1; D perhaps matches TRBD2 (5 bases). There are 13 residues in the CDR3. V lost 4 bases and J 5 bases, leaving 13 bases between the germline ends. Germline assignment: CDR1 SQVTM and CDR2 ANQGSEA. For the CDR3, the DNA is TGCAGCGTTGGCGGAGGAATTGGAGATACGCAGTATTTT. Residues: CSVGGGIGDTQYF.

The chain has TRBV29-1 and TRBJ2-5, with D possibly TRBD1 on 5 matching bases. Germline V gene sequence: CDR1 SQVTM, CDR2 ANQGSEA. The CDR3 has 17 amino acids. V was trimmed by 2 bases and J by 2 bases, leaving 21 bases between them. In DNA, the CDR3 is TGCAGCGTTGAAATTTATAAGGGGCCGCGAATACAAGAGACCCAGTACTTC. Its translation is CSVEIYKGPRIQETQYF.

This CDR3 reads CASSVSGSETQYF. The CDR3 DNA reads as TGTGCCAGCAGCGTATCGGGTTCGGAGACCCAGTACTTC. The rearrangement uses TRBV7-2 and TRBJ2-5; D remains ambiguous. V dropped 5 bases and J dropped 5 bases, with 12 bases sitting between them. CDR1 and CDR2 (germline): SGHTA, FQGNSA. The CDR3 length is 13 residues.

This sequence joins TRBV4-1 and TRBJ2-7; TRBD2 is a possible D gene (5 bases). V was cut by 3 bases and J by 3 bases, with 18 bases left in between. This CDR3 contains 16 residues. CDR1 MGHRA and CDR2 YSYEKL come from the germline V gene. The CDR3 DNA follows: TGCGCCAGCAGCCAGAGAGGGATCGGCCCCGACTACGAGCAGTACTTC. This gives the protein CASSQRGIGPDYEQYF.

V and J are TRBV2 and TRBJ2-5, with D uncertain. The germline V gene encodes CDR1 SNHLY and CDR2 FYNNEI. The CDR3 is made up of 12 amino acids. Trimming removed 2 bases from V and 5 bases from J, with 6 bases in between. The CDR3 region is CASSEFDETQYF. CDR3 DNA: TGTGCCAGCAGTGAATTCGATGAGACCCAGTACTTC.

This clonotype was seen more than once but under ten times. CDR3 nucleotides: TGCAGCGCTCCCTCATCACACAGGGTCGATACGCAGTATTTT. The encoded protein is CSAPSSHRVDTQYF. The V gene is TRBV20-1, the J gene TRBJ2-3; weak D call: TRBD1 (6 bases). The CDR3 is made up of 14 amino acids. Germline CDR1 is DFQATT and CDR2 is SNEGSKA (reference sequence).

The CDR3 loop is CASSYSTGGGGGYTF. CDR3 DNA: TGTGCCAGCAGTTACTCGACAGGGGGGGGCGGTGGCTACACCTTC. The chain has TRBV6-5 and TRBJ1-2, with 9 bases fitting TRBD1. The germline V gene encodes CDR1 MNHEY and CDR2 SVGAGI. The J segment lost 7 bases and the V segment lost 0 bases, leaving 6 bases of the junction unmatched. The CDR3 covers 15 residues.

This chain uses TRBV7-2 with TRBJ2-1; TRBD2 aligns across 7 bases. Germline loops: CDR1 SGHTA, CDR2 FQGNSA. V lost 5 bases, J lost 9 bases, and 10 bases stayed unmatched. The CDR3 consists of 14 residues. In DNA form, the CDR3 reads TGTGCCAGCAGCCCTAAAGGACTAGGTGTTGAGCAGTTCTTC. Amino acid sequence: CASSPKGLGVEQFF.

The CDR3: CASSYRGPPEKLFF. In DNA form, the CDR3 reads TGTGCCAGCAGTTACAGGGGCCCCCCTGAGAAACTGTTTTTT. V is TRBV6-5 and J is TRBJ1-4; weak D call: TRBD1 (5 bases). This CDR3 region has 14 residues. Germline V gives CDR1 MNHEY, CDR2 SVGAGI. V was trimmed by 2 bases and J by 11 bases, leaving 15 bases between them.

The chain recombines TRBV6-8 with TRBJ2-5, with 7 bases matching TRBD1. V was pared by 6 bases and J by 2 bases, with 9 bases of the junction left unmatched. CDR3 size: 15 residues. Germline lookup yields CDR1 MNHGY and CDR2 SAAAGT. The CDR3 DNA follows: TGTGCCAGCAGCCCTATCCTGGACAGGCAAGAGACCCAGTACTTC. Translation: CASSPILDRQETQYF.

This clonotype was counted between two and nine times. The V call is TRBV4-2, the J call TRBJ2-5; 11 nucleotides agree with TRBD2. Losses at the gene ends were 1 base for V and 2 bases for J; bases not matched to a gene: 6. Germline-derived CDR1 and CDR2 are LGHNA and YNFKEQ. The CDR3 runs to 17 residues. The CDR3 bases are TGTGCCAGCAGCCAAGGAGGAGTAGCGGGGGGGCAAGAGACCCAGTACTTC. Translated, it gives CASSQGGVAGGQETQYF.

This clonotype has only a few counts. The chain uses TRBV7-2 and TRBJ1-5, with D unclear. The CDR3 consists of 13 residues. Germline assignment: CDR1 SGHTA and CDR2 FQGNSA. Trimming cost V 5 bases and J 6 bases, with 11 bases left between them. CDR3 amino acids: CASSHGASQPQHF. The DNA of the CDR3 is TGTGCCAGCAGCCATGGAGCTAGTCAGCCCCAGCATTTT.

There are a few counts of this clonotype. This rearrangement joins TRBV20-1 to TRBJ2-3; tentatively, D is TRBD1 or TRBD2 (7 bases each). The CDR3 is made up of 12 amino acids. The V and J ends lost 5 bases and 6 bases respectively, with 12 bases between them. Germline V gives CDR1 DFQATT, CDR2 SNEGSKA (reference sequence). The CDR3 sequence is CSAPRGGDTQYF. The CDR3 DNA reads TGCAGTGCTCCCAGGGGGGGCGATACGCAGTATTTT.

J is TRBJ1-2 and V is TRBV3-1; D gene unclear. CDR3 size: 13 residues. Germline V gene sequence: CDR1 LGHDT, CDR2 YNNKEL (reference sequence). V was clipped by 1 base and J by 5 bases, with 8 bases between them. The CDR3 DNA sequence: TGTGCCAGCAGCCAAGTACCCATATATGGCTACACCTTC. As protein: CASSQVPIYGYTF.

This clonotype turned up a few times. V usage is TRBV4-2 and J usage is TRBJ1-4; D unresolved. The CDR3 length is 13 residues. Germline V lookup: CDR1 LGHNA, CDR2 YNFKEQ. The V end was cut by 3 bases, the J end by 7 bases, with 9 bases between. The CDR3 is CASSQGFGEKLFF. CDR3 DNA sequence: TGTGCCAGCAGCCAGGGGTTCGGTGAAAAACTGTTTTTT.

The chain combines TRBV28 with TRBJ2-1; 11 nucleotides align to TRBD1. Looked up from germline, CDR1 is MDHEN and CDR2 is SYDVKM. Trimming took 5 bases from V and 7 from J; bases not matched to a gene: 7. This CDR3 region has 15 residues. The CDR3 sequence is CASSKRTGGFNEQFF. The DNA for the CDR3 is TGTGCCAGCAGTAAAAGGACAGGGGGCTTTAATGAGCAGTTCTTC.

The rearrangement links TRBV27 to TRBJ1-1; no firm D call. V gave up 6 bases and J gave up 4 bases, with 9 bases separating them. This CDR3 has 12 residues. Germline loops: CDR1 MNHEY, CDR2 SMNVEV (reference sequence). The CDR3 bases are TGTGCCAGCAGGTCTGGGGTCACTGAAGCTTTCTTT. It encodes CASRSGVTEAFF.

The rearrangement joins TRBV27 to TRBJ2-3; no clear D gene. In germline, CDR1 is MNHEY, CDR2 SMNVEV (reference sequence). V lost 6 bases and J lost 0, with 13 bases in between. The CDR3 is 15 amino acids. The CDR3 loop is CASRRRETSTDTQYF. As DNA, the CDR3 is TGTGCCAGCAGGCGAAGAGAGACGAGCACAGATACGCAGTATTTT.

The chain has TRBV5-1 and TRBJ2-5; D remains unclear. V lost 5 bases and J 5 bases, leaving 19 bases between the germline ends. The CDR3 consists of 15 residues. Germline V gene data show CDR1 as SGHRS and CDR2 as YFSETQ. The CDR3 coding sequence is TGCGCCAGCAGACCGACCCGGGCGGCTCGCGAGACCCAGTACTTC. This gives the protein CASRPTRAARETQYF.

This clonotype turned up a few times. The V call is TRBV11-1, the J call TRBJ2-3; 10 nucleotides agree with TRBD2. The V and J ends lost 6 bases and 2 bases, in that order; junction bases with no gene match: 5. The CDR3 spans 15 residues. Germline values: CDR1 SGHAT, CDR2 FQDESV (reference sequence). CDR3 coding DNA: TGTGCCAGCAGGAGAGCGGGGGGGGTCACAGATACGCAGTATTTT. It is translated as CASRRAGGVTDTQYF. Together with reference TRBV11-1 and TRBJ2-3, the CDR3 gives the full variable domain: EAEVAQSPRYKITEKSQAVAFWCDPISGHATLYWYRQILGQGPELLVQFQDESVVDDSQLPKDRFSAERLKGVDSTLKIQPAELGDSAMYLCASRRAGGVTDTQYFGPGTRLTVL.